Listed below are T cell receptor beta chains from one sample, sequenced in a study of cytomegalovirus exposure and HLA in healthy donors. The table came from immunoSEQ multiplex PCR; TCRdb's copy has only in-frame clones and leaves some out. This sample has 150,000 to 200,000 clones, with approximately 78% found just once. The sequencing sample was made of PBMCs. The receptors here all came from a woman aged 18-29 years in good health and CMV-seronegative. CDR3s include the opening cysteine and the closing phenylalanine or tryptophan. Each record gives: D gene, clone size, CDR3 length, J gene, V gene, CDR3 protein, CDR3 DNA. D genes are given only for firm matches. The listing skips clone size in some rows; elsewhere it reads once, few, many or a size class.

TRBD2,-,16,TRBJ2-5,TRBV7-8,CASSSSSGRVVGTQYF,TGTGCCAGCAGCTCCTCTAGCGGGAGGGTCGTTGGGACCCAGTACTTC
-,-,14,TRBJ2-1,TRBV7-2,CASSRGNSYNEQFF,TGTGCCAGCAGCAGGGGGAACTCCTACAATGAGCAGTTCTTC
TRBD2,few,19,TRBJ2-2,TRBV15,CATSSRTSGGAYFPGELFF,TGTGCCACCAGCTCACGGACTAGCGGGGGGGCCTACTTCCCCGGGGAGCTGTTTTTT
TRBD2,-,15,TRBJ2-7,TRBV25-1,CASTRDSGGIYEQYF,TGTGCCAGCACTCGTGACAGCGGGGGCATCTACGAGCAGTACTTC
-,-,13,TRBJ1-6,TRBV2,CASSVQYNSPLHF,TGTGCCAGCAGTGTTCAGTATAATTCACCCCTCCACTTT
-,-,14,TRBJ2-5,TRBV29-1,CSVLRQSPQETQYF,TGCAGCGTTTTAAGACAGTCTCCCCAAGAGACCCAGTACTTC
-,-,13,TRBJ2-5,TRBV18,CASSPLSWETQYF,TGTGCCAGCTCACCGCTTAGTTGGGAGACCCAGTACTTC
TRBD1,-,14,TRBJ2-7,TRBV7-2,CASSLGTGVYEQYF,TGTGCCAGCAGCTTGGGGACAGGGGTGTACGAGCAGTACTTC
-,-,13,TRBJ1-4,TRBV29-1,CSVAGLGREKLFF,TGCAGCGTTGCGGGCCTAGGTCGGGAGAAACTGTTTTTT
TRBD1,once,14,TRBJ1-2,TRBV5-1,CASSFGQGANGYTF,TGCGCCAGCAGCTTCGGGCAGGGGGCGAATGGCTACACCTTC
-,-,16,TRBJ2-2,TRBV19,CASNPSRTANTGELFF,TGTGCCAGTAATCCGTCTCGGACAGCGAACACCGGGGAGCTGTTTTTT
-,-,13,TRBJ1-2,TRBV6-5,CASSYEGPYGYTF,TGTGCCAGCAGTTACGAGGGCCCCTATGGCTACACCTTC
-,-,18,TRBJ2-1,TRBV19,CASSIDHPRVHSYNEQFF,TGTGCCAGTAGTATAGATCACCCCCGGGTCCACTCCTACAATGAGCAGTTCTTC
TRBD2,-,16,TRBJ2-3,TRBV9,CASSVGLAGLTDTQYF,TGTGCCAGCAGCGTTGGACTAGCGGGGTTGACAGATACGCAGTATTTT
TRBD1,-,14,TRBJ1-1,TRBV5-6,CASSSGTGYTEAFF,TGTGCCAGCAGCTCAGGGACAGGGTACACTGAAGCTTTCTTT
TRBD1,-,11,TRBJ2-1,TRBV20-1,CRGQGGNEQFF,TGCAGGGGACAGGGTGGAAATGAGCAGTTCTTC
-,-,14,TRBJ2-7,TRBV6-5,CASSPPGGSYEQYF,TGTGCCAGCAGTCCCCCTGGGGGGTCCTACGAGCAGTACTTC
-,-,14,TRBJ1-5,TRBV6-5,CASRAGTPPWSQHF,TGTGCCAGCAGGGCTGGGACTCCTCCGTGGTCCCAGCATTTT
-,-,16,TRBJ2-5,TRBV27,CASSLVWAGTQETQYF,TGTGCCAGCAGTTTAGTATGGGCGGGAACCCAAGAGACCCAGTACTTC
-,few,14,TRBJ2-7,TRBV2,CASSVGASVDEQYF,TGTGCCAGCAGTGTAGGGGCTTCGGTTGACGAGCAGTACTTC
-,-,12,TRBJ2-1,TRBV7-9,CASSTGDNEQFF,TGTGCCAGCAGCACCGGGGATAATGAGCAGTTCTTC
-,-,13,TRBJ2-5,TRBV2,CASGALSQETQYF,TGTGCCAGCGGTGCCCTCTCCCAAGAGACCCAGTACTTC
-,-,16,TRBJ1-6,TRBV6-5,CASSSPVGDGNSPLHF,TGTGCCAGCAGTTCCCCTGTCGGGGATGGTAATTCACCCCTCCACTTT
-,-,11,TRBJ2-1,TRBV6-1,CASSDLAEQFF,TGTGCCAGCAGTGACCTAGCGGAGCAGTTCTTC
-,-,12,TRBJ2-7,TRBV7-9,CASSLVSNEQYF,TGCGCCAGCAGCTTAGTCTCTAACGAGCAGTACTTC
TRBD1,-,14,TRBJ2-7,TRBV18,CASSAGTGKIEQYF,TGTGCCAGCTCGGCCGGGACAGGGAAAATCGAGCAGTACTTC
-,-,13,TRBJ1-2,TRBV27,CASSFGTLEGYTF,TGTGCCAGCAGTTTCGGGACTTTGGAAGGCTACACCTTC